These 5 T cell receptor beta chains share one sample of origin, sequenced in a study of regulatory T cells in long-lasting Graves disease. Sequencing libraries for TCR beta were prepared with iRepertoire HTBI primers and Arm-PCR of CDR3 regions. TCRdb recomputed calls from the multiplex PCR reads with MiXCR, one row per CDR3 protein. This table holds a few hundred thousand distinct CDR3 sequences, more than 20% found once. Time point of the sample: persistent/refractory GD, antithyroid drugs over 5 years with positive TRAb. PBMCs provided the RNA from which the TCR library was made. The starting material was peripheral blood mononuclear cells (PBMCs), obtained when the disease was refractory, from a patient treated with antithyroid drugs. The receptors come from a woman aged 40-49 years with Graves disease.

The gene calls are TRBV7-9 and TRBJ2-7, with TRBD2 as a possible D gene (5 bases). CDR1 SEHNR and CDR2 FQNEAQ come from the germline V gene (reference sequence). V gave up 11 bases and J gave up 4 bases, with 12 bases separating them. CDR3 length: 11 residues. CDR3 sequence: CAVLEGYEQYF. CDR3 sequence (DNA): TGTGCCGTCTTAGAGGGATACGAGCAGTACTTC.

This chain connects TRBV7-3 to TRBJ1-1, with 7 bases fitting TRBD1. Per germline, CDR1 SGHTA and CDR2 FQGTGA. The CDR3 totals 13 residues. V was pared by 5 bases and J by 11 bases, with 11 bases of the junction left unmatched. CDR3 bases: TGTGCCAGCAGCCCCCAGGGCGGACAGGCGGCTTTCTTT. Amino acids: CASSPQGGQAAFF.

The genes are TRBV29-1 and TRBJ2-7; TRBD1 matches 12 bases. The CDR3 spans 15 residues. CDR1 is SQVTM and CDR2 is ANQGSEA in the germline V gene. With V trimmed by 0 bases and J by 5 bases, 5 bases remained unmatched. The CDR3 region is CSVEDTGTGGDEQYF. The CDR3 bases are TGCAGCGTTGAAGACACCGGGACAGGGGGCGACGAGCAGTACTTC.

The chain employs TRBV28 and TRBJ1-4; D call uncertain. The CDR3 has 15 residues. V was pared by 2 bases and J by 0 bases, with 7 bases between. The germline V gene has CDR1 MDHEN and CDR2 SYDVKM. As DNA, the CDR3 is TGTGCCAGCAGTTTACGGTCTGCAACTAATGAAAAACTGTTTTTT. Amino acids: CASSLRSATNEKLFF.

The chain couples TRBV6-2 or TRBV6-3 to TRBJ1-4, with D unclear. V was cut by 7 bases and J by 10 bases, with 16 bases left in between. The germline V gene encodes CDR1 MNHEY and CDR2 SVGEGT. The CDR3 consists of 13 residues. The CDR3 reads CASTGGPHGKLFF. The CDR3 nucleotides are TGTGCCAGCACCGGAGGACCACACGGAAAACTGTTTTTT.